This TCR beta chain derives from a study of control samples from healthy donors and cancer patients. TCRdb's copy holds only in-frame clones and misses some; the assay was immunoSEQ multiplex PCR. The table records some 120,000 clones, roughly 91% of them present only once. Germline V gives CDR1 PRHDT, CDR2 FYEKMQ (reference sequence). The CDR3 loop spans 13 amino acids. The ends were cut back, 5 bases at V and 7 bases at J, with 12 bases in the middle. The sample was PBMCs. This chain links TRBV13 with TRBJ1-5, with D possibly being TRBD1 (5 bases). The receptor comes from a man aged 45 to 65 with head and neck cancer. CDR3 sequence (DNA): TGTGCCAGCAGCAGGGGCCCGGGGCAGCCCCAGCATTTT. Protein sequence: CASSRGPGQPQHF. Drawing the rest from reference TRBV13 and TRBJ1-5, the complete variable domain is AAGVIQSPRHLIKEKRETATLKCYPIPRHDTVYWYQQGPGQDPQFLISFYEKMQSDKGSIPDRFSAQQFSDYHSELNMSSLELGDSALYFCASSRGPGQPQHFGDGTRLSIL.